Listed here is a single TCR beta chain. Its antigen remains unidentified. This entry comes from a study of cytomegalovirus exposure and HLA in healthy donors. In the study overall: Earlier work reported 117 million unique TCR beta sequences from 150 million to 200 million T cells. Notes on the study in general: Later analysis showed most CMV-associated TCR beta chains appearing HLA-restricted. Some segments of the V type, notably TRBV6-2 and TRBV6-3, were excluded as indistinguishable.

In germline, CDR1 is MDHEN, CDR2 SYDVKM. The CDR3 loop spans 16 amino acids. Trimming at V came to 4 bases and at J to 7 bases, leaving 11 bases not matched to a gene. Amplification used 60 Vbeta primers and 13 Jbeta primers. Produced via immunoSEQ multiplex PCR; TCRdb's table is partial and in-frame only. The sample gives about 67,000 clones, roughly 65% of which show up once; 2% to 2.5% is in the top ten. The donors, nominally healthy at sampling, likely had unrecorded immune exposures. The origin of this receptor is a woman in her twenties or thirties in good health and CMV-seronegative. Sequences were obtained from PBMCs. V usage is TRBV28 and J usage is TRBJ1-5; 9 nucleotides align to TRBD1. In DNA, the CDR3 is TGTGCCAGCAGTTCTGAACCGGGACAGGGCCAGCAGCCCCAGCATTTT. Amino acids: CASSSEPGQGQQPQHF.